The 11 T cell receptor beta chains in this list originate from one sample, sequenced in a study of shared clonotypes between healthy human individuals. Here immunoSEQ multiplex PCR was the method, and the copy in TCRdb shows in-frame clones only, minus some. There are approximately 1,000,000 clones in the sample; approximately 80% occur only once, and about 0.89% lies in the top ten. Source material: memory CD4+ T cells from PBMCs. Subset reported: CD45RA-negative fraction. These receptors came from a man aged 18 to 29 in good health. Some clones in this sample may be carry-over from other donors' samples.

This CDR3 reads CASSSTGLGEQYF. The CDR3 DNA reads as TGTGCCAGCAGCTCAACAGGGTTAGGGGAGCAGTACTTC. The genes are TRBV7-9 and TRBJ2-7, with a tentative D call TRBD1 (6 bases). V lost 4 bases and J 7 bases, leaving 14 bases between the germline ends. The CDR3 is made up of 13 amino acids. Looked up from germline, CDR1 is SEHNR and CDR2 is FQNEAQ (reference sequence).

On this clone itself: Other DNA variants within this sample encode the same CDR3. This chain joins TRBV5-4 and TRBJ2-2; the match to TRBD1 covers 7 bases. J lost 3 bases, V lost 4 bases, and 3 bases had no gene match. Germline V lookup: CDR1 SGHNT, CDR2 YYREEE (reference sequence). CDR3 length equals 14 residues. The CDR3 coding sequence is TGTGCCAGCAGCGGGGACAGACACACCGGGGAGCTGTTTTTT. Translation: CASSGDRHTGELFF.

The chain couples TRBV5-1 to TRBJ2-1; D unclear. The V end was cut by 4 bases, the J end by 4 bases, with 12 bases between. The CDR3 extends over 14 amino acids. Germline values: CDR1 SGHRS, CDR2 YFSETQ. CDR3 in DNA: TGCGCCAGCAGCCCCTCCCAGTTTTACAATGAGCAGTTCTTC. Translation: CASSPSQFYNEQFF.

This sequence joins TRBV5-4 and TRBJ1-1, with a tentative D call TRBD1 (6 bases). The length of the CDR3 is 15 residues. Looked up from germline, CDR1 is SGHNT and CDR2 is YYREEE (reference sequence). The germline V and J ends were trimmed by 0 bases and 5 bases, with 14 bases remaining between them. CDR3: CASSLVWGQRTEAFF. In DNA form, the CDR3 reads TGTGCCAGCAGCTTGGTTTGGGGGCAGAGGACTGAAGCTTTCTTT.

The chain recombines TRBV7-9 with TRBJ1-2, with unresolved D. The CDR3 is made up of 14 amino acids. The V gene lost 0 bases and the J gene lost 4 bases, with 9 bases spanning the gap. Germline assignment: CDR1 SEHNR and CDR2 FQNEAQ (reference sequence). In nucleotides, the CDR3 is TGTGCCAGCAGCTTAGCGCTGGCAGGCTATGGCTACACCTTC. Translating it yields CASSLALAGYGYTF.

The CDR3 reads CASSLGAGGAYNEQFF. Here the CDR3 DNA reads TGTGCCAGCAGCTTAGGAGCGGGAGGGGCCTACAATGAGCAGTTCTTC. The chain couples TRBV11-2 to TRBJ2-1; TRBD2 matches 10 bases. This CDR3 contains 16 residues. The J segment lost 2 bases and the V segment lost 1 base, leaving 2 bases of the junction unmatched. The germline CDR1 and CDR2 sequences are SGHAT and FQNNGV.

The CDR3 DNA sequence: TGTGCCTGGAGTCCTCTTAACCTAAACTATGGCTACACCTTC. As protein: CAWSPLNLNYGYTF. This chain connects TRBV30 to TRBJ1-2; D unresolved. The germline V and J ends were trimmed by 2 bases and 2 bases, with 12 bases remaining between them. Germline-derived CDR1 and CDR2 are GTSNPN and SVGIG (reference sequence). The CDR3 sequence is 14 residues long.

The chain joins TRBV19 to TRBJ1-5; no clear D gene. The germline gives CDR1 LNHDA, CDR2 SQIVND (reference sequence). V shed 6 bases and J shed 0 bases, with 12 bases lying between them. CDR3 length equals 15 residues. The DNA for the CDR3 is TGTGCCAGTAGCCTTGTAGCCTATAGCAATCAGCCCCAGCATTTT. It codes for CASSLVAYSNQPQHF.

J is TRBJ2-5 and V is TRBV28, with 7 bases that match TRBD1. CDR3 size: 15 residues. Germline CDR1 and CDR2: MDHEN and SYDVKM. With 3 bases clipped from V and 4 bases from J, the junction kept 8 bases outside the gene matches. The CDR3 loop is CASSFTRAGGETQYF. CDR3 nucleotides: TGTGCCAGCAGTTTTACCAGGGCAGGGGGAGAGACCCAGTACTTC.

The chain recombines TRBV27 with TRBJ2-3; 8 nucleotides agree with TRBD1. This CDR3 comprises 16 residues. CDR1 and CDR2 (germline): MNHEY, SMNVEV (reference sequence). V trimming: 8 bases; J trimming: 2 bases; junction bases outside the gene matches: 12. DNA of the CDR3: TGTGCCAGCTTTATCCGGGGACAGGCACTCACAGATACGCAGTATTTT. It translates to CASFIRGQALTDTQYF.

This sequence joins TRBV30 and TRBJ2-5; D is perhaps TRBD1 (6 bases). V lost 2 bases, J lost 3 bases, and 16 bases lay in between. Per the germline V gene, CDR1 is GTSNPN and CDR2 is SVGIG (reference sequence). There are 15 residues in the CDR3. The CDR3 coding sequence is TGTGCCTGGAGTACCTTCCCAGGGGCAAAAGAGACCCAGTACTTC. Translated, it gives CAWSTFPGAKETQYF.